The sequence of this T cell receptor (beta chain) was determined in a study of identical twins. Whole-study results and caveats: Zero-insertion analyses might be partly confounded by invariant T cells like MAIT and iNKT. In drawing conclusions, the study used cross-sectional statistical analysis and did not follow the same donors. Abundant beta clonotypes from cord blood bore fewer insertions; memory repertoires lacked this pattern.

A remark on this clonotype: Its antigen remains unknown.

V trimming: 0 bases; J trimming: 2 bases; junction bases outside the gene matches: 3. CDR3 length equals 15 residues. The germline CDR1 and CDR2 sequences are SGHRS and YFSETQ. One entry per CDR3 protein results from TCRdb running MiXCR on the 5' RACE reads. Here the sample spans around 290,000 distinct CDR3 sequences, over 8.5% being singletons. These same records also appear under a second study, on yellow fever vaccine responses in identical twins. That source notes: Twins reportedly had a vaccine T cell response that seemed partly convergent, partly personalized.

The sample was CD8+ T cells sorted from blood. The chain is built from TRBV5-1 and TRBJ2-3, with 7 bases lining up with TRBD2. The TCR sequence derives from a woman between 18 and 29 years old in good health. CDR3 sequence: CASSLGLAYTDTQYF. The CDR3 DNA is TGCGCCAGCAGCTTGGGACTAGCTTACACAGATACGCAGTATTTT.